This TCR beta chain appears in the sequencing data of a study of T cell repertoires in cytomegalovirus infection. Trimming stripped 8 bases from V and 0 bases from J, with 14 bases between. This CDR3 is built from 15 residues. Germline lookup yields CDR1 MDHEN and CDR2 SYDVKM. TCRdb fed the reads into MiXCR, producing one record per CDR3 protein. The sample consists of approximately 170,000 distinct CDR3 sequences, approximately 15% of them appearing once. Material: PBMCs. The TCR originated in a human donor in good health (CMV status not recorded). Some clones in this sample may be carry-over from other donors' samples. The chain joins TRBV28 to TRBJ1-3; D is possibly TRBD1 (6 bases). As DNA, the CDR3 is TGTGCCAGCGGGGGGGGCCTTAACTCTGGAAACACCATATATTTT. Amino acids: CASGGGLNSGNTIYF.